This TCR beta chain came from a study of T cell responses to AZD1222 COVID-19 vaccine. Note on this clone: Its specificity is not known.

Using immunoSEQ multiplex PCR, the repertoire was profiled, and TCRdb retains in-frame clones only, with some absent. This sample carries about 140,000 clones, approximately 90% of them seen once, and the ten largest clones take around 2.7%. The CDR3 totals 12 residues. The J segment lost 8 bases and the V segment lost 4 bases, leaving 4 bases of the junction unmatched. CDR1 is SGHNT and CDR2 is YENEEA in the germline V gene. Study-wide results and caveats: Spike-specific TCR repertoires showed rising breadth and depth after two AZD1222 doses.

J is TRBJ1-2 and V is TRBV11-3, with 7 bases lining up with TRBD1. The starting material was peripheral blood, obtained on day 0 of AZD1222 vaccination. The TCR originated in an adult in good health. CDR3 coding DNA: TGTGCCAGCAGCTACTGGGACAGAGGCTACACCTTC. Translated: CASSYWDRGYTF.